This T cell receptor beta chain came from a study of T cell repertoires in cytomegalovirus infection. Trimming took 1 base from V and 4 from J, leaving 15 bases between them. The length of the CDR3 is 16 residues. Germline values: CDR1 SGHAT, CDR2 FQNNGV. From the reads, TCRdb called clonotypes with MiXCR, one entry per CDR3 protein. The profile shows around 180,000 distinct CDR3 sequences, about 28% of them singletons. The clonotype comes from a human donor in good health (CMV status not recorded). Some clones in this sample may be carry-over from other donors' samples. This sequence joins TRBV11-2 and TRBJ2-3; D possibly matches TRBD1 or TRBD2 (7 bases each). The sample consisted of PBMCs. Here the CDR3 reads CASSLVRQGGSDTQYF. DNA for the CDR3: TGTGCCAGCAGCTTAGTAAGGCAGGGGGGGTCAGATACGCAGTATTTT. The complete variable domain, with remaining parts taken from reference TRBV11-2 and TRBJ2-3, reads EAGVAQSPRYKIIEKRQSVAFWCNPISGHATLYWYQQILGQGPKLLIQFQNNGVVDDSQLPKDRFSAERLKGVDSTLKIQPAKLEDSAVYLCASSLVRQGGSDTQYFGPGTRLTVL.